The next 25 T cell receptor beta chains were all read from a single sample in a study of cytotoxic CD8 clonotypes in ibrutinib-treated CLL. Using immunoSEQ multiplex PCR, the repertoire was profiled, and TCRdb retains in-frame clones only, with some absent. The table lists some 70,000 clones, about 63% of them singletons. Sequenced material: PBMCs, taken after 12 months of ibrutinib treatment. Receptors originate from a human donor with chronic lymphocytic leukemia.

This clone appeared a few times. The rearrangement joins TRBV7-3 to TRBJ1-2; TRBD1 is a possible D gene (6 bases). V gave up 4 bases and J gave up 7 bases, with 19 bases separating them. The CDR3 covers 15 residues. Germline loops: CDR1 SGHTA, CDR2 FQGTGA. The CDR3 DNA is TGTGCCAGCAGCTCAAACGCAGGGACCAGGGGTGGCTACACCTTC. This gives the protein CASSSNAGTRGGYTF.

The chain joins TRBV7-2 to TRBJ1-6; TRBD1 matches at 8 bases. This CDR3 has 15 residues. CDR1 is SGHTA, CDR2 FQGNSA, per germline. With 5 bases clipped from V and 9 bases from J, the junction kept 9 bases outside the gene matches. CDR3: CASSPSGTGISPLHF. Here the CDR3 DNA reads TGTGCCAGCAGCCCATCCGGGACAGGCATTTCACCCCTCCACTTT.

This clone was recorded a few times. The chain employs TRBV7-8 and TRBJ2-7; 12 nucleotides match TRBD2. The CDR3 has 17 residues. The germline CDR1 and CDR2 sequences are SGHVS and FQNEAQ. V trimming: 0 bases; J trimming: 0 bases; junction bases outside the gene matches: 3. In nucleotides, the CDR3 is TGTGCCAGCAGCTTAGCGCGACTAGCGGGGGACTCCTACGAGCAGTACTTC. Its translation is CASSLARLAGDSYEQYF. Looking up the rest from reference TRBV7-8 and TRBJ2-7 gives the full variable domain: GAGVSQSPRYKVAKRGQDVALRCDPISGHVSLFWYQQALGQGPEFLTYFQNEAQLDKSGLPSDRFFAERPEGSVSTLKIQRTQQEDSAVYLCASSLARLAGDSYEQYFGPGTRLTVT.

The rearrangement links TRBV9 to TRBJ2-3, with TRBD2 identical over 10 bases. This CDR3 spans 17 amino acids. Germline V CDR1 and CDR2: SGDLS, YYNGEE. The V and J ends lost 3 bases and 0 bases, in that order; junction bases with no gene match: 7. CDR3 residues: CASSEKFSGGSTDTQYF. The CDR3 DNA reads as TGTGCCAGCAGCGAGAAATTTAGCGGGGGGAGCACAGATACGCAGTATTTT. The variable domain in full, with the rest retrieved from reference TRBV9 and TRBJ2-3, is DSGVTQTPKHLITATGQRVTLRCSPRSGDLSVYWYQQSLDQGLQFLIQYYNGEERAKGNILERFSAQQFPDLHSELNLSSLELGDSALYFCASSEKFSGGSTDTQYFGPGTRLTVL.

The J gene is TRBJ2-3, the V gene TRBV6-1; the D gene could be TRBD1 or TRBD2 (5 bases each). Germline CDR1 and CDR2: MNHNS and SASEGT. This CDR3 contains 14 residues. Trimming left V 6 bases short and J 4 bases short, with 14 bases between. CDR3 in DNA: TGTGCCAGCAGCGCCCGGGGCAGGGCAGATACGCAGTATTTT. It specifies CASSARGRADTQYF.

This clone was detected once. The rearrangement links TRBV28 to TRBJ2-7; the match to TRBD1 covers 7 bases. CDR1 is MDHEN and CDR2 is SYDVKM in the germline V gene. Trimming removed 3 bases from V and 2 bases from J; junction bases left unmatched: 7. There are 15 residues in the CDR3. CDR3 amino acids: CASSLGTDPTYEQYF. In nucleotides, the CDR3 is TGTGCCAGCAGTTTGGGGACAGACCCAACCTACGAGCAGTACTTC.

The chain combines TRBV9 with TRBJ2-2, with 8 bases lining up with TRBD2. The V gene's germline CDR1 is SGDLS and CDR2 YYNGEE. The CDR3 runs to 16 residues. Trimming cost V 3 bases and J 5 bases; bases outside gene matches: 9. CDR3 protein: CASSAPPGGPTGELFF. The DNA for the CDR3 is TGTGCCAGCAGCGCACCCCCGGGGGGGCCTACCGGGGAGCTGTTTTTT.

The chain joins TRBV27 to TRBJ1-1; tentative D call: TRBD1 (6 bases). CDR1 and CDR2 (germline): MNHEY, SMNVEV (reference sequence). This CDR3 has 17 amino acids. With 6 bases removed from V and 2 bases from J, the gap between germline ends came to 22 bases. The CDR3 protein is CASSPSAAGAGNTEAFF. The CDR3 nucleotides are TGTGCCAGCAGCCCAAGCGCGGCGGGGGCAGGAAACACTGAAGCTTTCTTT.

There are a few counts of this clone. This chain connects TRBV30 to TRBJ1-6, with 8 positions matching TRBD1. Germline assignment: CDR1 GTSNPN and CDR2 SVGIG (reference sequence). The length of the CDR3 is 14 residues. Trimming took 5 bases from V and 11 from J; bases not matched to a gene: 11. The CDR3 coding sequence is TGTGCCTGGGCCTCCCCAGGGGGCGTCGCACCCCTCCACTTT. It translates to CAWASPGGVAPLHF.

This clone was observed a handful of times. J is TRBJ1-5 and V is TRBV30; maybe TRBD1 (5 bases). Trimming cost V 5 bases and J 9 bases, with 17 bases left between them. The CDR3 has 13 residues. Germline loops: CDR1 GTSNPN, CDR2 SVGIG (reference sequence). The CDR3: CAWADSLHGPQHF. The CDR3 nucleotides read TGTGCCTGGGCCGACAGTCTTCACGGGCCCCAGCATTTT.

CDR3 bases: TGTGCCATCAGTGAAATAGGGTCGGGCACTGAAGCTTTCTTT. Protein product: CAISEIGSGTEAFF. The V call is TRBV10-3, the J call TRBJ1-1; D unresolved. CDR3 length: 14 amino acids. Looked up from germline, CDR1 is ENHRY and CDR2 is SYGVKD. The V gene lost 3 bases and the J gene lost 4 bases, with 12 bases spanning the gap.

The CDR3, as DNA: TGTGCCAGCAGCTTATTGTCGAGGGGGGAGTATAATTCACCCCTCCACTTT. It codes for CASSLLSRGEYNSPLHF. This sequence joins TRBV7-8 and TRBJ1-6; D is perhaps TRBD1 (6 bases). V lost 2 bases, J lost 4 bases, and 15 bases lay in between. The CDR3 contains 17 residues. CDR1 is SGHVS and CDR2 is FQNEAQ in the germline V gene.

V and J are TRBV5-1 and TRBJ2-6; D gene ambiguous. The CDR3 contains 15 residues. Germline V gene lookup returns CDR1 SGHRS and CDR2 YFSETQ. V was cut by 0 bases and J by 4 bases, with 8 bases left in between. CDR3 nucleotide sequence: TGCGCCAGCAGCTTGGTGGGTGCCGGGGCCAACGTCCTGACTTTC. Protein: CASSLVGAGANVLTF.

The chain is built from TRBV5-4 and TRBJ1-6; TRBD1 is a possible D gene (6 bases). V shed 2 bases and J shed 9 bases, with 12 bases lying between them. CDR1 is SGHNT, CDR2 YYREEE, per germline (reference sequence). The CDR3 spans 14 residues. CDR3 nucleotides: TGTGCCAGCAGCTTACAGGGAGGTGGTTCACCCCTCCACTTT. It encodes CASSLQGGGSPLHF.

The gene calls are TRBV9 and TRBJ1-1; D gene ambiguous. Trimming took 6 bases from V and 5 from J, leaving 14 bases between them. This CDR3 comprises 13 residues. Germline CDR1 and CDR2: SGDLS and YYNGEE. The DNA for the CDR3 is TGTGCCAGCACCCCGGCTGGAGCGACTGAAGCTTTCTTT. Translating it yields CASTPAGATEAFF.

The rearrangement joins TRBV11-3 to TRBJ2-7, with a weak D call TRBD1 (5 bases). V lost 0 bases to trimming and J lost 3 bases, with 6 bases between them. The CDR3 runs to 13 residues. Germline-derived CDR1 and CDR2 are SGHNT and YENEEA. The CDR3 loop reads CASSLDRDYEQYF. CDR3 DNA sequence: TGTGCCAGCAGCTTAGACAGGGACTACGAGCAGTACTTC.

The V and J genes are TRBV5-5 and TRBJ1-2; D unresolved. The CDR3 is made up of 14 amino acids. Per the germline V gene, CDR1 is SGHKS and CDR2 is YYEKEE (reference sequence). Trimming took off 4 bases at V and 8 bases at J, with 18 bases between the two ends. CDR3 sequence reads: CASSHLGLGEGYTF. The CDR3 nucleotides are TGTGCCAGCAGCCACTTAGGGCTGGGTGAAGGCTACACCTTC.

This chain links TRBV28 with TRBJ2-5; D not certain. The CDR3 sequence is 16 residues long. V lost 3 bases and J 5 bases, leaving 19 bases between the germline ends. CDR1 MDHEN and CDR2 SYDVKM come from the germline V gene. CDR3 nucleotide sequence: TGTGCCAGCAGTTTCAGTGACATGGCGACAAGGGAGACCCAGTACTTC. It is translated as CASSFSDMATRETQYF.

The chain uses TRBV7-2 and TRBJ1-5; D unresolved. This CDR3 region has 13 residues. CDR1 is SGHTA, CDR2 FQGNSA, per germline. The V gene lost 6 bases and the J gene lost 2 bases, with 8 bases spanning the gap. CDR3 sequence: CASSYDGNQPQHF. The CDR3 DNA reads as TGTGCCAGCAGTTACGACGGCAATCAGCCCCAGCATTTT. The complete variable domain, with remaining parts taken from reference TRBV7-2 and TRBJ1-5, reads GAGVSQSPSNKVTEKGKDVELRCDPISGHTALYWYRQSLGQGLEFLIYFQGNSAPDKSGLPSDRFSAERTGGSVSTLTIQRTQQEDSAVYLCASSYDGNQPQHFGDGTRLSIL.

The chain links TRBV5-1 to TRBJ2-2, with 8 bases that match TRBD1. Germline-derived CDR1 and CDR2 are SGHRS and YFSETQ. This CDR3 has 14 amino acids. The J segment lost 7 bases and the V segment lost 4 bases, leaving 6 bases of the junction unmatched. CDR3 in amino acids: CASSARGLDGELFF. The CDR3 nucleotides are TGCGCCAGCAGCGCCAGGGGGCTTGACGGGGAGCTGTTTTTT.

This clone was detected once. The CDR3 sequence: CASSSQGAGNQPQHF. Written as DNA, the CDR3 is TGTGCCAGCAGTAGTCAGGGGGCGGGCAATCAGCCCCAGCATTTT. The gene calls are TRBV6-6 and TRBJ1-5; 8 bases match TRBD1. The V and J ends lost 5 bases and 2 bases, in that order; junction bases with no gene match: 5. Germline CDR1 and CDR2: MNHNY and SVGAGI (reference sequence). The length of the CDR3 is 15 residues.

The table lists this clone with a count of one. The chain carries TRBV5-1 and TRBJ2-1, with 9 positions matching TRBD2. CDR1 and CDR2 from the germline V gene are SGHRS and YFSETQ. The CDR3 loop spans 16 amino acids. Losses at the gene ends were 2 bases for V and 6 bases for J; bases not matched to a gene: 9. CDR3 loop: CASSFDGSGGPNEQFF. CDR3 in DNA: TGCGCCAGCAGCTTCGATGGTAGCGGGGGACCCAATGAGCAGTTCTTC.

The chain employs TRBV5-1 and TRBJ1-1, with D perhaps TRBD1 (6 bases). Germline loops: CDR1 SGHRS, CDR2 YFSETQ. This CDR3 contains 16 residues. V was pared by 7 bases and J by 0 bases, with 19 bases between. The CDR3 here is CASSTGTNLMNTEAFF. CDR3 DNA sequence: TGCGCCAGCTCTACAGGGACTAATCTCATGAACACTGAAGCTTTCTTT. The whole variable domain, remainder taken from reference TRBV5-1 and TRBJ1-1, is KAGVTQTPRYLIKTRGQQVTLSCSPISGHRSVSWYQQTPGQGLQFLFEYFSETQRNKGNFPGRFSGRQFSNSRSEMNVSTLELGDSALYLCASSTGTNLMNTEAFFGQGTRLTVV.

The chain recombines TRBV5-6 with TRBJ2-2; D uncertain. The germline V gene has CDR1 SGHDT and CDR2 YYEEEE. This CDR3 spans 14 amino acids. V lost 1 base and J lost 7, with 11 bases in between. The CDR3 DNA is TGTGCCAGCAGCTTGATTGGTAGGGTCGGGGAGCTGTTTTTT. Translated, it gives CASSLIGRVGELFF.

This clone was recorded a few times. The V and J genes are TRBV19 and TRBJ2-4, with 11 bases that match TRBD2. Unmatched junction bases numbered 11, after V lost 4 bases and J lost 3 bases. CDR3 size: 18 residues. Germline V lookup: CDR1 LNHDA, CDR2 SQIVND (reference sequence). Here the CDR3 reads CASSKLAGADIGKNIQYF. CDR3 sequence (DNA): TGTGCCAGTAGTAAACTAGCGGGGGCCGATATAGGCAAAAACATTCAGTACTTC.